This T cell receptor beta chain was sequenced during a study of control samples from healthy donors and cancer patients. The repertoire was sequenced with immunoSEQ multiplex PCR; TCRdb's copy has only in-frame clones and lacks some. The profile shows 90,000 to 150,000 clones, about 87% of them singletons. The junction had 6 bases not matched to a gene; V was cut back by 5 bases and J by 6 bases. Germline V gene sequence: CDR1 ENHRY, CDR2 SYGVKD. The CDR3 has 14 amino acids. The receptor was derived from a middle-aged man in good health. The chain joins TRBV10-3 to TRBJ1-4; 7 nucleotides match TRBD1. The sample consisted of blood. This chain's CDR3 is CAISKTGSDEKLFF. The CDR3 DNA reads as TGTGCCATCAGTAAGACAGGGTCGGATGAAAAACTGTTTTTT.